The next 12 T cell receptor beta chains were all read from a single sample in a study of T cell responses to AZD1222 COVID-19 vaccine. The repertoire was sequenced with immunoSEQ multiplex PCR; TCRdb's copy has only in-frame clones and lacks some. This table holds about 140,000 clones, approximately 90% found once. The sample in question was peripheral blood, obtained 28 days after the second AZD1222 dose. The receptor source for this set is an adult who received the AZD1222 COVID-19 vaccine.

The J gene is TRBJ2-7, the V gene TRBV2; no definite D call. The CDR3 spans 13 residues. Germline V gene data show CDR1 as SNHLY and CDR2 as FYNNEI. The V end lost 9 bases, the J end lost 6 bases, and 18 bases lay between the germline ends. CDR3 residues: CASGVSIQSEQYF. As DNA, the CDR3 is TGTGCCAGTGGGGTTTCGATTCAGTCCGAGCAGTACTTC.

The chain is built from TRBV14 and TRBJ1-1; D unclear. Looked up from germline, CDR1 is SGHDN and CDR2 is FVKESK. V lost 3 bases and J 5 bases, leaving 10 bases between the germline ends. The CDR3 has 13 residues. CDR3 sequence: CASSQYIETEAFF. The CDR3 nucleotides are TGTGCCAGCAGCCAGTACATTGAGACTGAAGCTTTCTTT. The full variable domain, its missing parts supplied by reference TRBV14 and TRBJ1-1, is EAGVTQFPSHSVIEKGQTVTLRCDPISGHDNLYWYRRVMGKEIKFLLHFVKESKQDESGMPNNRFLAERTGGTYSTLKVQPAELEDSGVYFCASSQYIETEAFFGQGTRLTVV.

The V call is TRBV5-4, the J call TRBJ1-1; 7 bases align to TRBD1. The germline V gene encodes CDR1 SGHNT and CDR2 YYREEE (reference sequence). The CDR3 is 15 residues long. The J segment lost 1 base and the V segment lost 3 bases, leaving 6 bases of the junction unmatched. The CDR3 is CASSWDSAPNTEAFF. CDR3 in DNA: TGTGCCAGCAGCTGGGACAGCGCCCCGAACACTGAAGCTTTCTTT.

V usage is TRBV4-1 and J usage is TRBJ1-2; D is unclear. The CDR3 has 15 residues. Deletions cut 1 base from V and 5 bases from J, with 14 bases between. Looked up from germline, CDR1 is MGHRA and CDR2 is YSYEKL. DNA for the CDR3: TGCGCCAGCAGCCAAGGGGAGGGTTCCGGATATGGCTACACCTTC. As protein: CASSQGEGSGYGYTF.

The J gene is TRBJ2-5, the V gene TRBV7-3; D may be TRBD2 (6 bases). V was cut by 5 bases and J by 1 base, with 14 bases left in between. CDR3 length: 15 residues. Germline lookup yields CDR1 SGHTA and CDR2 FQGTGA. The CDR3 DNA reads TGTGCCAGCAGCCAAGGGCTAGCGTTCCAAGAGACCCAGTACTTC. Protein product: CASSQGLAFQETQYF.

The CDR3 bases are TGTGCCAGCGGGCGACAGGGTACCTACGAGCAGTACTTC. This sequence encodes CASGRQGTYEQYF. The genes are TRBV7-8 and TRBJ2-7, with TRBD1 matching over 7 bases. This CDR3 region has 13 residues. The germline V gene encodes CDR1 SGHVS and CDR2 FQNEAQ. J gave up 2 bases and V 8 bases, and 6 bases lay outside the gene matches.

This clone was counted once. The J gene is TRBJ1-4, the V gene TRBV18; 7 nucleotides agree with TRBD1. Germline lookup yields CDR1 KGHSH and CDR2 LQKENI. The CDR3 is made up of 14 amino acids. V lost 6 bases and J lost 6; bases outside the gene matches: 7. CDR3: CASSRSGTDEKLFF. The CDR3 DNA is TGTGCCAGCTCGCGATCCGGGACAGATGAAAAACTGTTTTTT.

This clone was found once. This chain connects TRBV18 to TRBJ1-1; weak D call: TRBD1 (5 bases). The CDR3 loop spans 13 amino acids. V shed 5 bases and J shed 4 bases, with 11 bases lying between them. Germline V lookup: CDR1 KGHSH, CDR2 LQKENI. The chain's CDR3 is CASSSLQGTEAFF. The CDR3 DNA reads TGTGCCAGCTCATCGCTTCAGGGCACTGAAGCTTTCTTT.

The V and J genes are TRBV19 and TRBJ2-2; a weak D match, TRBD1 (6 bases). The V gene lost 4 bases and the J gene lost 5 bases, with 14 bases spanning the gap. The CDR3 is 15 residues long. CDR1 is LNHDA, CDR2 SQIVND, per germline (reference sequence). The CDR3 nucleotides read TGTGCCAGTAGTACAGGGGAAACTGTAACCGGGGAGCTGTTTTTT. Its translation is CASSTGETVTGELFF. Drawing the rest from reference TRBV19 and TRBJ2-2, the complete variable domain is DGGITQSPKYLFRKEGQNVTLSCEQNLNHDAMYWYRQDPGQGLRLIYYSQIVNDFQKGDIAEGYSVSREKKESFPLTVTSAQKNPTAFYLCASSTGETVTGELFFGEGSRLTVL.

CDR3 protein: CASSEGQVLGTQYF. Here the CDR3 DNA reads TGCGCCAGCAGTGAGGGACAGGTCCTGGGTACGCAGTATTTT. This chain connects TRBV10-1 to TRBJ2-3; 7 bases are shared with TRBD1. The length of the CDR3 is 14 residues. Trimming took 2 bases from V and 8 from J; bases not matched to a gene: 7. CDR1 WNHNN and CDR2 SYGVQD come from the germline V gene (reference sequence).

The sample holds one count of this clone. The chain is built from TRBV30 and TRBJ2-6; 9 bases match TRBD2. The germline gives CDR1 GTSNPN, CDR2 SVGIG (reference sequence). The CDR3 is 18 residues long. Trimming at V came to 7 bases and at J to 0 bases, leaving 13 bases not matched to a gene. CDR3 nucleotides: TGTGCCTATCAGACTCGCGGGAGGGCGGGCTCTGGGGCCAACGTCCTGACTTTC. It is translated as CAYQTRGRAGSGANVLTF.

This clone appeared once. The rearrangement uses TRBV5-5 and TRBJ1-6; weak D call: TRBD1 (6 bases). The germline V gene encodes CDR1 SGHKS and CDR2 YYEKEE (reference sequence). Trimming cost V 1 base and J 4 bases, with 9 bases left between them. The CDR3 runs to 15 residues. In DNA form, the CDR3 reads TGTGCCAGCAGCTTGAGACAGGCGTATAATTCACCCCTCCACTTT. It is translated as CASSLRQAYNSPLHF. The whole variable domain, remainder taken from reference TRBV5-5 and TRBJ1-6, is DAGVTQSPTHLIKTRGQQVTLRCSPISGHKSVSWYQQVLGQGPQFIFQYYEKEERGRGNFPDRFSARQFPNYSSELNVNALLLGDSALYLCASSLRQAYNSPLHFGNGTRLTVT.